This T cell receptor (beta chain) was documented in a study of blood T cell repertoires in COVID-19. On the study more broadly: T cells, B-cell-depleted T cells, or PBMCs supplied cDNA or gDNA.

Clones were sequenced by immunoSEQ multiplex PCR, and TCRdb holds only the in-frame ones, with some missing. The sample has around 300,000 clones; 89% are singletons. Germline V gives CDR1 LGHDT, CDR2 YNNKEL (reference sequence). The CDR3 spans 14 residues. The ends lost 5 bases at V and 4 bases at J; junction bases unmatched: 5. The V gene is TRBV3-1 (or the pseudogene TRBV3-2), the J gene TRBJ1-1, with 9 bases lining up with TRBD1. The receptor was isolated from a woman aged 35 to 49 who had recovered from COVID-19. The sequenced sample was peripheral blood. CDR3 bases: TGTGCCAGCAGCGGGCGGGACAGGGCCACTGAAGCTTTCTTT. Protein: CASSGRDRATEAFF.